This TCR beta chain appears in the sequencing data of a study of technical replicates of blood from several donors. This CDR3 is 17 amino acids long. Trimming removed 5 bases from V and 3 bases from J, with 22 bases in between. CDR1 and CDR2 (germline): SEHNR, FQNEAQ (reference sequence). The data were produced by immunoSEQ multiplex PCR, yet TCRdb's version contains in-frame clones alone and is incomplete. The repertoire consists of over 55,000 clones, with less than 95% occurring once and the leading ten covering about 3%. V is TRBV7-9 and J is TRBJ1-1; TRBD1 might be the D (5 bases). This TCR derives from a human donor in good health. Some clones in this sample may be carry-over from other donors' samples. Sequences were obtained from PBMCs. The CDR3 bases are TGTGCCAGCAGCCCGGATAGGGGTCTAGGTCGGTACACTGAAGCTTTCTTT. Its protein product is CASSPDRGLGRYTEAFF.